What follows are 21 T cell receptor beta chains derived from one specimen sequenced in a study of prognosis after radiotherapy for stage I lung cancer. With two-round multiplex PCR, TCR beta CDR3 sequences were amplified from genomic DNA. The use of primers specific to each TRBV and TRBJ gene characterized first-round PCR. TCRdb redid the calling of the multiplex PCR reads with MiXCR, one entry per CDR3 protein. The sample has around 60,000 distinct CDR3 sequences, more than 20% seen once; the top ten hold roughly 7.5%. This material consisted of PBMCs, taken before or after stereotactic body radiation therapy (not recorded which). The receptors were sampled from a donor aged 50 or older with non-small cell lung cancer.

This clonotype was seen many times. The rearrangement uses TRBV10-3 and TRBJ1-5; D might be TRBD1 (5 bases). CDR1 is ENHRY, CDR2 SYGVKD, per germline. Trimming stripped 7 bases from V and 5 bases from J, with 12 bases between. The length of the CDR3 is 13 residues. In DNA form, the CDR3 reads TGTGCCATCAAGGGAGGGGAAGATCAGCCCCAGCATTTT. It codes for CAIKGGEDQPQHF.

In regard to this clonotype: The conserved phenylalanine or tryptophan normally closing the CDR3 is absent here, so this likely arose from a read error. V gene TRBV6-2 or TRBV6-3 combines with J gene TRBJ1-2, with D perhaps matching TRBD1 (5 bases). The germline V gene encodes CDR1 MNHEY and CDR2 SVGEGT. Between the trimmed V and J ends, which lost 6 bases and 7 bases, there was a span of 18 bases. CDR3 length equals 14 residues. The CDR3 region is CASRPGKGVFGYTL. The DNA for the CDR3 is TGTGCCAGCAGGCCCGGGAAAGGGGTATTTGGCTACACCCTC.

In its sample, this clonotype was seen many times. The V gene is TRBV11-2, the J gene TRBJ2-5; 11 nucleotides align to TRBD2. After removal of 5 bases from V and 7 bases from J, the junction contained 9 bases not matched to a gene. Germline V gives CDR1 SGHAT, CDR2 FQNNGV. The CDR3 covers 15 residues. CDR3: CASSLLAGGEGTQYF. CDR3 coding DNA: TGTGCCAGCAGCCTTCTAGCGGGGGGAGAAGGGACCCAGTACTTC.

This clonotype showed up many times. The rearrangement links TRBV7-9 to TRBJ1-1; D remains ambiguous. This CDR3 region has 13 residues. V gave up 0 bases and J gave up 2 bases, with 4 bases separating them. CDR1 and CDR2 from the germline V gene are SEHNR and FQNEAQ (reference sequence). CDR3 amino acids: CASSLAENTEAFF. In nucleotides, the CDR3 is TGTGCCAGCAGCTTAGCGGAAAACACTGAAGCTTTCTTT.

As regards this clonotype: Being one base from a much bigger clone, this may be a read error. The CDR3 DNA is TGCAGTGCGCCGGCCGGGGGGCGATGTGAAGCTTTCTTT. Translated, it gives CSAPAGGRCEAFF. The V gene is TRBV20-1, the J gene TRBJ1-1; D might be TRBD1 (6 bases). Between the trimmed V and J ends, which lost 6 bases and 7 bases, there was a span of 18 bases. The V gene's germline CDR1 is DFQATT and CDR2 SNEGSKA (reference sequence). The CDR3 covers 13 residues.

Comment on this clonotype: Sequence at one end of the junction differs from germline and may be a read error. For the CDR3, the DNA is TGTGCCCCCTACTGTAGGGCCCAAAAGACCCAGTACTTC. Amino acids: CAPYCRAQKTQYF. The chain uses TRBV24-1 and TRBJ2-5; D unresolved. CDR1 KGHDR and CDR2 SFDVKD come from the germline V gene. The CDR3 loop spans 13 amino acids.

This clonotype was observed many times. The DNA for the CDR3 is TGTGCCAGCAGTTCGCAGGGGACTCAGCCCCAGCATTTT. It translates to CASSSQGTQPQHF. The V call is TRBV6-5, the J call TRBJ1-5, with D maybe TRBD1 (6 bases). CDR1 is MNHEY and CDR2 is SVGAGI in the germline V gene. Trimming cost V 4 bases and J 6 bases, with 10 bases left between them. This CDR3 has 13 amino acids.

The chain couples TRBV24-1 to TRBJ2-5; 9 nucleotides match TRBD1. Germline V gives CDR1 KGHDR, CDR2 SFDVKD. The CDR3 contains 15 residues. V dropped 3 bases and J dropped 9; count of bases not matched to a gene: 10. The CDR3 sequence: CATSDTGQGWEAQYF. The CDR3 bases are TGTGCCACCAGTGATACGGGACAGGGCTGGGAGGCCCAGTACTTC.

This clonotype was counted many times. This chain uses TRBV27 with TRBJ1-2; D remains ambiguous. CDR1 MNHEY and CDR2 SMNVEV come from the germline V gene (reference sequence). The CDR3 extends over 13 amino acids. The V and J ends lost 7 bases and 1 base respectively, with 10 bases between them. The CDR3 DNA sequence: TGTGCCAGCAAGGGCAGCTATAACTATGGCTACACCTTC. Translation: CASKGSYNYGYTF.

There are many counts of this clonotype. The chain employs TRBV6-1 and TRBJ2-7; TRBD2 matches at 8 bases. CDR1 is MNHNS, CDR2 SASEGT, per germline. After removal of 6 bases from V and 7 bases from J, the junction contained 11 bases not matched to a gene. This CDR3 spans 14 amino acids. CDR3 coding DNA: TGTGCCAGCAGCTCCTCCCAAGCGGGGGAAGAGCAGTACTTC. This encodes CASSSSQAGEEQYF.

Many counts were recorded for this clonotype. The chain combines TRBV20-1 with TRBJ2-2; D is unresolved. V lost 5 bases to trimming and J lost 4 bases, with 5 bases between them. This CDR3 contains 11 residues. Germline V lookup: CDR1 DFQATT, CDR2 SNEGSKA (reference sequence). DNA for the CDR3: TGCAGTGCTCCCACCACCGGGGAGCTGTTTTTT. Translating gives CSAPTTGELFF.

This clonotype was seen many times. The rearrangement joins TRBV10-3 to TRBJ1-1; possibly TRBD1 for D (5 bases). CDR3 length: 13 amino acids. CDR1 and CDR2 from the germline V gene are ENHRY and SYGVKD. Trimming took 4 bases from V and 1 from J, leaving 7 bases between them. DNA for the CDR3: TGTGCCATCAGTGGAGACAGGAACACTGAAGCTTTCTTT. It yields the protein CAISGDRNTEAFF.

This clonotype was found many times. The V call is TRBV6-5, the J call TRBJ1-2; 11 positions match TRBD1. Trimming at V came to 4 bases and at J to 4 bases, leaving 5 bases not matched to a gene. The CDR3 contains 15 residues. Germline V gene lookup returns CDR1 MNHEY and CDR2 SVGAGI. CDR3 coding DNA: TGTGCCAGCAGTTCCCCCGGGACAGGGGGCTATGGCTACACCTTC. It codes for CASSSPGTGGYGYTF.

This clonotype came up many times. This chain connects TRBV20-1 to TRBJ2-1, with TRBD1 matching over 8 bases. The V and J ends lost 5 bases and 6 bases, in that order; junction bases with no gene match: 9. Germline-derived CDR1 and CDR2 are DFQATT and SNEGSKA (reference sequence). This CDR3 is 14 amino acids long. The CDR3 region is CSAGGQVPINEQFF. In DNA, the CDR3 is TGCAGTGCTGGGGGACAGGTCCCCATCAATGAGCAGTTCTTC.

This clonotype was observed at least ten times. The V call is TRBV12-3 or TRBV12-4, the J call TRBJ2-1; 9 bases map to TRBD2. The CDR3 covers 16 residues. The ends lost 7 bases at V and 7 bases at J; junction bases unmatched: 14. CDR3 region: CASIYGSSGGRNEQFF. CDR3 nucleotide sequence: TGTGCCAGCATCTACGGTAGTAGCGGGGGAAGGAATGAGCAGTTCTTC.

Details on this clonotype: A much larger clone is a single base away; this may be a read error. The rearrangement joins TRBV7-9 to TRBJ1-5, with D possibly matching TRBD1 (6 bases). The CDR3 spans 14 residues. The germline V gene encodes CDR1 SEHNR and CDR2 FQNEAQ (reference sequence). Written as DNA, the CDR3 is TGTGCCAGCAGCCCCGGGGGCAGCAAACAGCCCCAGCATTTT. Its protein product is CASSPGGSKQPQHF.

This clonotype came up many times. The CDR3 loop reads CASSLRDRGHEQFF. The CDR3 DNA sequence: TGTGCCAGCAGCTTAAGGGACAGGGGGCATGAGCAGTTCTTC. V usage is TRBV7-9 and J usage is TRBJ2-1, with TRBD1 identical over 12 bases. CDR3 size: 14 residues. Germline V gene lookup returns CDR1 SEHNR and CDR2 FQNEAQ (reference sequence). Trimming removed 2 bases from V and 8 bases from J; junction bases left unmatched: 1.

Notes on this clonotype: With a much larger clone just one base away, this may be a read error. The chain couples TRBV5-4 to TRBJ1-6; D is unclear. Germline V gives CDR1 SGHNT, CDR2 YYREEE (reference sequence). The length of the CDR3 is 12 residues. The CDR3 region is CASRLDLAPLHF. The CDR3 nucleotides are TGTGCCAGCAGATTGGATTTGGCACCCCTCCACTTT. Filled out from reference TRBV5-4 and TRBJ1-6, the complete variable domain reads ETGVTQSPTHLIKTRGQQVTLRCSSQSGHNTVSWYQQALGQGPQFIFQYYREEENGRGNFPPRFSGLQFPNYSSELNVNALELDDSALYLCASRLDLAPLHFGNGTRLTVT.

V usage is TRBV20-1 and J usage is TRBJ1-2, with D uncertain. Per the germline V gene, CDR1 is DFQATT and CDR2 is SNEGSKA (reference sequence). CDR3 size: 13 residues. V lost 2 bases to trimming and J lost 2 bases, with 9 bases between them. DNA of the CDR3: TGCAGTGCTAGATACGGCATAAACTATGGCTACACCTTC. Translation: CSARYGINYGYTF.

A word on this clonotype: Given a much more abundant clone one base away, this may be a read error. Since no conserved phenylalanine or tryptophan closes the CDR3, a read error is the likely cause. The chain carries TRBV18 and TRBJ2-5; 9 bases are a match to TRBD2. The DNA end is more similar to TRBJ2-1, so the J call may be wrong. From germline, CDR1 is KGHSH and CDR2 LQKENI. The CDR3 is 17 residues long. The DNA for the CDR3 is TGTGCCAGCTCGCCCTTAAGGGGCGGGGGGGGCCGGGATGAGCAGTTCTTA. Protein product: CASSPLRGGGGRDEQFL.

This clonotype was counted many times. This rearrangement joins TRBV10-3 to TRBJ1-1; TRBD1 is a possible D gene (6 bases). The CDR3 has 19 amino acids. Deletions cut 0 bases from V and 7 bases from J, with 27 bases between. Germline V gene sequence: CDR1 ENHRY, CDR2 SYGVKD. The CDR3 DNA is TGTGCCATCAGTGAGTCGATAGGAGGCAGGGGAGTTTTTCGGATTGAAGCTTTCTTT. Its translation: CAISESIGGRGVFRIEAFF.